This T cell receptor (beta chain) derives from a study of blood T cell repertoires in COVID-19. Produced via immunoSEQ multiplex PCR; TCRdb's table is partial and in-frame only. Among hundreds of thousands of clones listed, 83% were seen once. The sequence was obtained from an elderly man with acute or convalescent COVID-19. Specimen: peripheral blood.

The CDR3 is CASSFGRAGANVLTF. In nucleotides, the CDR3 is TGTGCCAGCAGTTTCGGCAGGGCTGGGGCCAACGTCCTGACTTTC. The chain recombines TRBV28 with TRBJ2-6; D possibly corresponds to TRBD1 (5 bases). CDR1 is MDHEN, CDR2 SYDVKM, per germline. With 3 bases removed from V and 2 bases from J, the gap between germline ends came to 8 bases. The CDR3 runs 15 residues.